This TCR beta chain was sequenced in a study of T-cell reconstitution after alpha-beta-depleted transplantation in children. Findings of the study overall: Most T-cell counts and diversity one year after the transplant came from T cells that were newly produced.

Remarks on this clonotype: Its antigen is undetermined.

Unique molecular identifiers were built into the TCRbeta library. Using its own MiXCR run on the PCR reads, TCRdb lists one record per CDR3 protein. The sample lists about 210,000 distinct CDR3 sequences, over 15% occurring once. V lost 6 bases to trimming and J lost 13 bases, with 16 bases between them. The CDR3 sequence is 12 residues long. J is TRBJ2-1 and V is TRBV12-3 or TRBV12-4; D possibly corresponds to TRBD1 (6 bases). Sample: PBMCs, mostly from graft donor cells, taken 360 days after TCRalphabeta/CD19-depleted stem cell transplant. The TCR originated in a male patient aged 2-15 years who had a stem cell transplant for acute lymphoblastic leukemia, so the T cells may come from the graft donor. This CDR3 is CASSRITGKQFF. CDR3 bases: TGTGCCAGCAGCCGAATTACAGGGAAACAGTTCTTC.